A selection of T cell receptor beta chains follows, all from one sample in a study of cytomegalovirus exposure and HLA in healthy donors. Here immunoSEQ multiplex PCR was the method, and the copy in TCRdb shows in-frame clones only, minus some. Its table lists about 74,000 clones. Sequencing used PBMCs. These receptors all come from a female donor in good health and CMV-seropositive. Both conserved end residues are part of each CDR3.

TRBJ2-2	TRBV4-1	CASSSRQEVTGELFF
TRBJ2-6	TRBV7-2	CASSSRGGAGANVLTF
TRBJ2-2	TRBV7-2	CASSLGGARNTGELFF
TRBJ2-1	TRBV9	CASSVAPLAGGPANEQFF
TRBJ2-7	TRBV6-1	CASSDLKSTRIREQYF
TRBJ2-5	TRBV2	CARRPGLAGPETQYF
TRBJ2-7	TRBV9	CASSPGTGRDEQYF
TRBJ1-5	TRBV19	CASSQGANSNQPQHF
TRBJ1-5	TRBV6-5	CASSYGGSTQPQHF
TRBJ2-1	TRBV15	CATSKDRGGNEQFF
TRBJ2-7	TRBV5-5	CASSSPGTTEQYF
TRBJ2-3	TRBV18	CASSPPGLAARTDTQYF
TRBJ2-1	TRBV11-2	CASSPGNSHREQFF
TRBJ1-2	TRBV7-2	CASSRAGAPYGYTF
TRBJ1-5	TRBV4-3	CASSQTLGIRNQPQHF
TRBJ2-1	TRBV29-1	CSVEPPGLDHYNEQFF
TRBJ1-1	TRBV5-1	CASSYKGSGVTEAFF
TRBJ1-2	TRBV30	CAWKAALFNYGYTF
TRBJ1-2	TRBV9	CASSEGQNYGYTF
TRBJ1-1	TRBV6-6	CASSSTGSVSNTEAFF
TRBJ1-4	TRBV23-1	CASSQRTTSREKLFF
TRBJ2-7	TRBV5-4	CASSRGDLPYEQYF
TRBJ2-7	TRBV5-1	CASSLAASGGLEQYF